This T cell receptor (beta chain) was sequenced in a study of cytomegalovirus exposure and HLA in healthy donors (TCRdb year 2017). With regard to the full study: An earlier analysis of roughly 570 of the donors reported over 250 Gb of sequence data and 117 million unique TCR beta sequences obtained from approximately 180 million T cells. Typing coverage differed by locus: A, B, C, DRB1 and DQB1 were typed in about 629-640 donors, DQA1 in about 500, DPA1 in 606, and DPB1 in roughly 470. HLA typing included class I and class II loci at four-digit resolution. Every repertoire in the discovery cohort had been generated on one and the same sequencing platform. To study patterns of TCR occurrence, a later analysis re-analyzed previously published TCR beta repertoires from around 670 donors and added high-resolution HLA genotyping. High-throughput TCR immunosequencing, statistical association of individual TCRs with disease status, and machine learning were combined to predict cytomegalovirus infection status. Several DR-DQ haplotypes were treated as single units for association and clustering because of strong linkage in the cohort. The later analysis used no new phenotypic data to find candidate immune exposures, relying instead on TCR beta sequences and their occurrence across donors. Donor age, sex, ethnicity and CMV serostatus were compiled together with the repertoire data. A separate validation cohort of 90 to 150 different subjects was used in addition to the roughly 670-subject first cohort. Of the roughly 400 genotyped donors, more than 75% were placed in the genetic ancestry cluster associated with self-reported Caucasian donors. In a later genetic analysis, genome-wide SNP genotypes for about 65% of the 666 donors were used, and that subset was treated as a discovery cohort. In an earlier analysis of 587 of the donors, high-throughput TCR beta sequencing was used to judge whether each TCR beta V gene segment behaved as functional or pseudogenic. Among about 360 genotyped donors of the cohort, an average of roughly 240,000 unique TCR beta nucleotide sequences were sequenced per donor, roughly 18% of them non-productive. The study aimed to test whether cataloging public T cell receptors could reveal signatures of past pathogen exposure. An early release covering 550 to 700 HLA-typed donors comprised around 300 gigabases of sequencing data and some 79 million unique TCR sequences. Using immunosequencing, the study profiled T cell repertoires from some 670 subjects and related those repertoires to cytomegalovirus serostatus. Broad study findings and their caveats: Because HLA typing was unavailable for some donors at each locus, only the typed subset was used in association tests. The classifier was reported to diagnose cytomegalovirus status with high specificity and sensitivity in both the original cohort and the validation cohort. In a later analysis, around 17,000 TCR beta sequences were associated with specific HLA alleles at a false discovery rate of 0.05. A total of roughly 160 TCR beta chains were listed by the study as associated with cytomegalovirus. A later analysis found that TCR association rates varied across HLA loci, with DRB1 alleles showing the most associated TCRs and HLA-C alleles the fewest. In this cohort, only TCR beta chains were sequenced, and detectable features were limited by the absence of alpha or paired-chain data. According to the authors, the approach could potentially be generalized to other disease states and immunological phenotypes. According to a later analysis, parvovirus B19, influenza, CMV and Epstein-Barr virus appeared linked to several top co-occurrence clusters. A further reported finding was that TCR beta sequences accurately predicted the HLA-A and HLA-B alleles for most subjects in the first cohort. Linkage disequilibrium might explain the correlated functional status among segregating V segments, but an unknown experimental factor could not be excluded. Some 16 rarely observed V segments, including chromosome 9 orphons, were excluded from the earlier analysis of approximately 500 of the donors because counts were too low. Broadly in line with IMGT annotations, most TCR beta V segments showed up in productive rearrangements about 87% or about 30% of the time in an earlier analysis of around 600 of the donors. In a later analysis, most CMV-associated TCR beta chains were found to appear HLA-restricted, with HLA associations seemingly driven largely by CMV exposure. When HLA alleles, especially DR and DQ, strongly co-occurred, TCR associations were difficult to assign to individual alleles. Sequencing depth was assumed to be roughly uniform across donors in the presence/absence analyses, though that assumption may not hold. V-gene and J-gene trimming of TCR beta chains was associated with a missense DCLRE1C variant in a later genetic analysis, and the association was replicated in an independent cohort. A later genetic analysis reported fewer N-insertions in productive TCRs among donors in an Asian-associated ancestry cluster than the approximately 700-donor mean. Most TCR sequences were observed very rarely across donors, whereas some public TCRs were present in many individuals. A cluster of highly shared sequence variants was judged likely to be a technical artifact of the sequencing pipeline. Some IMGT-functional V segments, including TRBV6-2 and TRBV6-3, could not be distinguished by the 87-base-pair reads and were therefore excluded. A later analysis found that HLA-associated TCR beta chains were more clonally expanded and had lower generation probabilities than equally common non-associated chains. In vitro tests confirmed that a few of the cytomegalovirus-associated TCR beta chains recognize cytomegalovirus antigens. For the cohort, immune exposure information was limited to CMV serostatus.

Preparation of the library involved the immunoSEQ multiplex PCR assay. A mixture of 60 forward primers for TCR Vbeta segments and 13 reverse primers for TCR Jbeta segments was used in the multiplex PCR. Amplification of the CDR3 region of rearranged TCR beta genes was performed with a multiplex PCR assay on genomic DNA. Amplified TCR beta libraries were sequenced as 87-base-pair reads on the Illumina HiSeq System. Per the original workflow: A later analysis tallied roughly 78 million unique TCR beta chains across the 666 repertoires, and about 12 million of those chains were shared by two or more donors. Raw reads were error-corrected and collapsed into unique sequences with a nearest-neighbor algorithm that merged closely related sequences to remove PCR and sequencing errors. To assign V, D and J gene segments, CDR3 sequences were aligned to IMGT reference sequences. For a sequence to be retained, a match of at least six nucleotides to both a V gene segment and a J gene segment was required. A rearrangement counted as productive if the CDR3 had no stop codons and remained in frame with V and J, and every other rearrangement counted as non-productive. Following IMGT convention, CDR3 was defined as the stretch from the second conserved V-encoded cysteine up to the conserved J-encoded phenylalanine. The earlier analysis of about 530 of the donors excluded any sequence lacking an unambiguous match to a single V gene segment. In an earlier analysis of a few hundred of the donors, V segments were called functional above 56.7% productive rearrangements and were called segregating when the between-donor standard deviation exceeded 5%. A statistical classification framework was built to diagnose cytomegalovirus status from the catalog of TCR beta chain sequences. In a later analysis, TCR nucleotide sequences were compared against IMGT/GENE-DB human TR gene sequences so that V and J genes could be assigned. Using the TCRdist pipeline, a later analysis assigned CDR3 sequences along with most-parsimonious VDJ recombination scenarios. In a later analysis, every TCR beta chain was defined by the combination of its CDR3 amino acid sequence and its V-gene family, and reads without a unique V-gene family were dropped. To address suspected cross-contamination and a sequencing artifact, a later analysis removed roughly 640 highly shared, low-generation-probability nucleotide sequences. For each public chain, a later analysis derived a clonal expansion index from normalized ranks of inferred template counts within each repertoire. Generation probabilities in a later analysis came from a VDJ recombination model fitted to out-of-frame rearrangements, and those results were checked against IGoR. In a later analysis, hypergeometric tests were used to score TCR-TCR, TCR-HLA and TCR-CMV co-occurrence, with a repertoire-size bias correction applied to TCR pairs. A later analysis estimated false discovery rates by permuting HLA or CMV assignments 20 times. In a later analysis, co-occurring TCRs were grouped with DBSCAN, and TCRdist sequence similarity was added when clustering was performed within HLA-allele-positive subsets. Repertoires with fewer than 30,000 or more than 120,000 public chains were left out of co-occurrence clustering, as were roughly five repertoires with anomalous nucleotide sharing. TCRdb holds this immuneACCESS table with in-frame rearrangements only. Some clones are missing; in checked studies, unresolved V genes explain under half, and the rest has no known cause. V and J calls and clone size follow that table, whereas D and trimming were derived from the DNA. Counted in this sample were 76,000 or so clones; around 70% of them appeared once. 16% of the sample belongs to the ten largest clones.

CDR1 and CDR2 are read off the germline V gene (reference sequence) as MNHNY and SVGAGI. The CDR3 numbers 14 residues from cysteine through phenylalanine. Only the CDR3 part of the read is kept: 42 bases, read in frame from the first base. Germline trimming amounts to 2 bases on V and 1 base on J, with 1 as the count of junction bases outside the gene matches. The cohort comprised under 700 healthy bone marrow donors. All cohort members were sampled while nominally healthy, although unrecorded immune exposures were likely present. The donor tested CMV seropositive, placing the donor among the approximately 310 seropositive members of the cohort. Every donor gave a peripheral blood sample, and the peripheral blood mononuclear cells from that sample were used for TCR beta sequencing. The Qiagen DNeasy Blood Extraction Kit was used to extract genomic DNA from the blood cell samples. This clone was detected a few times. Its specific antigen is unknown. No base quality information exists; no much larger clone differs at one position.

This receptor was taken from a woman aged 35 to 49 in good health and CMV-seropositive. Material for sequencing was PBMCs. The chain is made from TRBV6-6 and TRBJ2-5; TRBD1 lines up with 7 middle nucleotides. Here is the DNA: TGTGCCAGCAGTTACGGGACAGCCCAAGAGACCCAGTACTTC. It codes for CASSYGTAQETQYF.